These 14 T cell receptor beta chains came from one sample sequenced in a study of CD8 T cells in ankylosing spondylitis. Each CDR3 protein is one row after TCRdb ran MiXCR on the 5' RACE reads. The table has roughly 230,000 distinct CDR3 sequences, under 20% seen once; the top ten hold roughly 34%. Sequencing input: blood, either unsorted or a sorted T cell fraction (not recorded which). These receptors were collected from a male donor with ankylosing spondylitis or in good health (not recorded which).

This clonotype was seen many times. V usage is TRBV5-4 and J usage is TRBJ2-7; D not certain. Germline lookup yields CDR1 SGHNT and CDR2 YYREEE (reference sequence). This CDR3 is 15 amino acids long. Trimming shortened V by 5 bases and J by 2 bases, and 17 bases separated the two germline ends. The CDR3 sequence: CASRDWGSGTYEQYF. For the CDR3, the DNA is TGTGCCAGCAGGGATTGGGGTTCTGGGACCTACGAGCAGTACTTC.

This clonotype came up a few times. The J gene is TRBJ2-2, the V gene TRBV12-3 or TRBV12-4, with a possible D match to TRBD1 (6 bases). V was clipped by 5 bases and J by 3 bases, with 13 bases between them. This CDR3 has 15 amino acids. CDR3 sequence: CASSPYRVDTGELFF. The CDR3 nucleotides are TGTGCCAGCAGTCCTTACAGGGTGGACACCGGGGAGCTGTTTTTT.

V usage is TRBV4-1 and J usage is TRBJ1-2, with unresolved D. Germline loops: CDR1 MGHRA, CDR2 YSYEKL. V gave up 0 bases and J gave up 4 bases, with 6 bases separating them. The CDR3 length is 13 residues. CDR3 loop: CASSQDLGYGYTF. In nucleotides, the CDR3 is TGCGCCAGCAGCCAAGATCTTGGCTATGGCTACACCTTC.

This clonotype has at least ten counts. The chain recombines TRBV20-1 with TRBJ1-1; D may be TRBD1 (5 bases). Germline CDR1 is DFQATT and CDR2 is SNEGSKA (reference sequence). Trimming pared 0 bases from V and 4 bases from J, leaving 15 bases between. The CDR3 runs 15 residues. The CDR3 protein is CSARDQVGGITEAFF. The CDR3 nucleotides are TGCAGTGCTAGAGATCAGGTCGGGGGGATCACTGAAGCTTTCTTT.

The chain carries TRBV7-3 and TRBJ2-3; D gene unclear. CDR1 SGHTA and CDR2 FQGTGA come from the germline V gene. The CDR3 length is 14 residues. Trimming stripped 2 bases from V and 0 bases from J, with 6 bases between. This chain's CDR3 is CASSLVPSTDTQYF. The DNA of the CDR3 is TGTGCCAGCAGCTTAGTCCCGAGCACAGATACGCAGTATTTT.

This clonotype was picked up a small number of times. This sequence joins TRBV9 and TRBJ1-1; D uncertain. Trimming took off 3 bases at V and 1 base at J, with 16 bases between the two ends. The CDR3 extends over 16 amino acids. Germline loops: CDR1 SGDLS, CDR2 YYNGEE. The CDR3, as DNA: TGTGCCAGCAGCGGCCCGGAGACCGGTGAGAACACTGAAGCTTTCTTT. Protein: CASSGPETGENTEAFF.

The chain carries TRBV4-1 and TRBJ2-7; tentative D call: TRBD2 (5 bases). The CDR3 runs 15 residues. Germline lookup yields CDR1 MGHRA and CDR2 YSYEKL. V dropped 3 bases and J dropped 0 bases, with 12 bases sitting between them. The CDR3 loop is CASSHQAVSSYEQYF. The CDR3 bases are TGCGCCAGCAGCCACCAAGCGGTTAGCTCCTACGAGCAGTACTTC.

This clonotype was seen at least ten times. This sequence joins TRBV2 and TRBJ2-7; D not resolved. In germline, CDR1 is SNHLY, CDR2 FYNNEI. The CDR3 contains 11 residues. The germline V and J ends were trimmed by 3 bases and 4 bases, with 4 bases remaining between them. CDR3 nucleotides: TGTGCCAGCAGTGACAGTTACGAGCAGTACTTC. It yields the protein CASSDSYEQYF. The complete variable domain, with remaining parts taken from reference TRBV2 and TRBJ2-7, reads EPEVTQTPSHQVTQMGQEVILRCVPISNHLYFYWYRQILGQKVEFLVSFYNNEISEKSEIFDDQFSVERPDGSNFTLKIRSTKLEDSAMYFCASSDSYEQYFGPGTRLTVT.

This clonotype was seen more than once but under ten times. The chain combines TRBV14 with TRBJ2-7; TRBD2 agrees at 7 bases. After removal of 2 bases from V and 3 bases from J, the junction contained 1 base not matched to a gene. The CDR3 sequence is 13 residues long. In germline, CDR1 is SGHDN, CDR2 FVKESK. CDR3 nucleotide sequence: TGTGCCAGCAGCCAAATAGCGGGCTACGAGCAGTACTTC. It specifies CASSQIAGYEQYF.

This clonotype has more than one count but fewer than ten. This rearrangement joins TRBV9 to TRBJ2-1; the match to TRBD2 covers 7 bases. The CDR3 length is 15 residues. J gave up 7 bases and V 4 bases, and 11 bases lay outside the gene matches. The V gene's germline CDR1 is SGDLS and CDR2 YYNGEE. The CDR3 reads CASSLDGLVGNEQFF. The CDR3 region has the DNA TGTGCCAGCAGCCTAGATGGACTAGTTGGGAATGAGCAGTTCTTC.

DNA of the CDR3: TGTGCCAGCAGCTTATGGCGCGACACCGGGGAGCTGTTTTTT. It translates to CASSLWRDTGELFF. The chain uses TRBV11-3 and TRBJ2-2, with D hard to call. CDR3 length: 14 residues. Germline V gene lookup returns CDR1 SGHNT and CDR2 YENEEA. Trimming removed 2 bases from V and 3 bases from J, with 7 bases in between.

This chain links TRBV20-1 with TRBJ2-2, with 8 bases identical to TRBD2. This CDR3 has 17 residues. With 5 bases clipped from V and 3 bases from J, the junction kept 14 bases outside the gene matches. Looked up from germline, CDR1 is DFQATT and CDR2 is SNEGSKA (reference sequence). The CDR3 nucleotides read TGCAGTGCTTTACACCCGGGACTAGTTATCGACACCGGGGAGCTGTTTTTT. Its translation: CSALHPGLVIDTGELFF.

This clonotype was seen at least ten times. The CDR3 sequence: CASSPFGGFEQFF. CDR3 in DNA: TGTGCCAGCAGCCCCTTCGGGGGTTTTGAGCAGTTCTTC. The chain carries TRBV9 and TRBJ2-1; tentative D call: TRBD2 (6 bases). Germline values: CDR1 SGDLS, CDR2 YYNGEE. The V end was cut by 4 bases, the J end by 9 bases, with 14 bases between. CDR3 length: 13 amino acids.

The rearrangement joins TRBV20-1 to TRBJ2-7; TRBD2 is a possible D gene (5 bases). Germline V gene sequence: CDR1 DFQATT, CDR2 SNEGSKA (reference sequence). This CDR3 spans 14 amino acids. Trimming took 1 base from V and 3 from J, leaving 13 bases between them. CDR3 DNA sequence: TGCAGTGCTAGAGTCGAGGGCAGTGGCTACGAGCAGTACTTC. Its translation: CSARVEGSGYEQYF.